The text below deals with one TCR beta chain. The CDR3 is 14 residues long. The germline V gene encodes CDR1 MDHEN and CDR2 SYDVKM. Trimming removed 2 bases at V and 2 bases at J, with 6 bases between. The data stem from a study of cytotoxic CD8 clonotypes in ibrutinib-treated CLL. In the study overall: After a median of around 70 months, roughly 14 patients stayed remitted and some 12 progressed; responses had been partial in approximately 24 and complete in 2. The samples contained a few hundred thousand productive templates on average. They also contained an average of about 100,000 productive rearrangements.

A 1 in 200,000 to 1 in 1 million T cell depth was the sequencing target. Produced via immunoSEQ multiplex PCR; TCRdb's table is partial and in-frame only. The sample yields about 120,000 clones, 80% to 90% seen once. Sequences were derived from PBMCs, sampled after 24 months of ibrutinib treatment. The chain uses TRBV28 and TRBJ2-2; D is ambiguous. The clonotype was recovered from a human donor with chronic lymphocytic leukemia. CDR3 bases: TGTGCCAGCAGTTTAACCAGCAACACCGGGGAGCTGTTTTTT. Protein sequence: CASSLTSNTGELFF. The whole variable domain, remainder taken from reference TRBV28 and TRBJ2-2, is DVKVTQSSRYLVKRTGEKVFLECVQDMDHENMFWYRQDPGLGLRLIYFSYDVKMKEKGDIPEGYSVSREKKERFSLILESASTNQTSMYLCASSLTSNTGELFFGEGSRLTVL.